The source of this T cell receptor beta chain is a study of shared clonotypes between healthy human individuals. Profiling relied on immunoSEQ multiplex PCR, and the TCRdb table lists in-frame clones only, not all of them. Among more than 2 million clones listed, 90% to 95% were seen once. CD8 cells classed as naive were CD45RO-negative and positively selected for CCR7, excluding terminally differentiated effector memory CD45RA+ cells. The receptor was derived from a young man in good health. Some clones in this sample may be carry-over from other donors' samples. Sequencing was performed on naive CD8+ T cells from PBMCs.

CDR3 protein: CASSYPRGGPGHEQYF. In DNA form, the CDR3 reads TGTGCCAGCAGCTATCCTCGGGGAGGCCCGGGCCACGAGCAGTACTTC. V is TRBV5-8 and J is TRBJ2-7; tentatively, D is TRBD2 (6 bases). Germline CDR1 is SGHTS and CDR2 is YDEGEE. CDR3 length equals 16 residues. Trimming removed 3 bases from V and 5 bases from J, with 21 bases in between.